Shown below are 17 T cell receptor beta chains from a single sample sequenced in a study of CD8+CD57+ T cells in acquired aplastic anemia (dated by TCRdb to the late 2010s). The reads were generated on an Illumina HiSeq 2000. TCR beta VDJ combination and CDR3 sequence profiling used genomic DNA as the template. Through fastp at Q25 and MiXCR, TCRdb rebuilt clones from the public reads, retaining in-frame beta chains. A single entry per CDR3 protein holds the most common genes and DNA from its merged rows. The sample table contains roughly 80,000 distinct CDR3 sequences; only one count was recorded for over 35% of them. The ten most abundant clones make up about 68% of the sample. Sequencing input: sorted CD4+, CD8+, or CD8+CD57+ T cells (not recorded which) from PBMCs. The receptors stem from a human donor in good health, serving as a control.

This chain uses TRBV2 with TRBJ1-1; TRBD1 is a possible D gene (6 bases). This CDR3 region has 13 residues. The V end lost 7 bases, the J end lost 4 bases, and 13 bases lay between the germline ends. Per the germline V gene, CDR1 is SNHLY and CDR2 is FYNNEI. The DNA for the CDR3 is TGTGCCAGCACCTGGACAGTGAGCACTGAAGCTTTCTTT. Translating gives CASTWTVSTEAFF.

The genes are TRBV24-1 and TRBJ2-1; D is unclear. The V gene lost 5 bases and the J gene lost 3 bases, with 7 bases spanning the gap. The CDR3 totals 13 residues. Germline V gene sequence: CDR1 KGHDR, CDR2 SFDVKD. CDR3 DNA sequence: TGTGCCACCAGTGCGACTTACTACAATGAGCAGTTCTTC. Protein: CATSATYYNEQFF.

The chain joins TRBV25-1 to TRBJ1-1; unclear D gene. V lost 5 bases and J 1 base, leaving 14 bases between the germline ends. The CDR3 covers 15 residues. Germline V gene data show CDR1 as MGHDK and CDR2 as SYGVNS. The CDR3 DNA reads TGTGCCAGCAGTTTAAGTAGGGCGGGGAACACTGAAGCTTTCTTT. It encodes CASSLSRAGNTEAFF.

This clonotype has only a few counts. V is TRBV27 and J is TRBJ2-1; 10 positions match TRBD1. There are 15 residues in the CDR3. V shed 2 bases, J shed 7 bases, and the junction held 5 bases outside the gene matches. In germline, CDR1 is MNHEY, CDR2 SMNVEV (reference sequence). CDR3 region: CASSLGDRGNNEQFF. The CDR3 DNA sequence: TGTGCCAGCAGTTTAGGGGACAGGGGCAATAATGAGCAGTTCTTC.

The chain carries TRBV13 and TRBJ2-1; 12 bases map to TRBD2. CDR3 length equals 17 residues. V was clipped by 4 bases and J by 0 bases; unmatched bases: 4. Germline CDR1 reads PRHDT; CDR2 reads FYEKMQ (reference sequence). CDR3: CASSSMTSGSSYNEQFF. As DNA, the CDR3 is TGTGCCAGCAGCTCCATGACTAGCGGGAGCTCCTACAATGAGCAGTTCTTC. The full variable domain, in which reference TRBV13 and TRBJ2-1 provide the parts outside the CDR3, is AAGVIQSPRHLIKEKRETATLKCYPIPRHDTVYWYQQGPGQDPQFLISFYEKMQSDKGSIPDRFSAQQFSDYHSELNMSSLELGDSALYFCASSSMTSGSSYNEQFFGPGTRLTVL.

The chain combines TRBV6-5 with TRBJ2-5, with no clear D. Germline V gene data show CDR1 as MNHEY and CDR2 as SVGAGI. Trimming cost V 2 bases and J 1 base, with 5 bases left between them. The CDR3 is 13 amino acids. Here the CDR3 DNA reads TGTGCCAGCAGTTACAGACGCCAAGAGACCCAGTACTTC. Translating it yields CASSYRRQETQYF.

A note on this clonotype: This may stem from a read error, because a much larger clone lies one nucleotide away. This chain connects TRBV14 to TRBJ2-3; D might be TRBD1 (5 bases). Trimming stripped 4 bases from V and 9 bases from J, with 20 bases between. CDR3 length: 15 residues. Germline loops: CDR1 SGHDN, CDR2 FVKESK. CDR3 loop: CASSPLGGNTGTQYF. CDR3 DNA: TGTGCCAGCAGCCCCCTAGGTGGAAACACAGGCACGCAGTATTTT.

V gene TRBV2 combines with J gene TRBJ2-5; maybe TRBD2 (5 bases). V shed 1 base and J shed 4 bases, with 13 bases lying between them. This CDR3 contains 15 residues. Germline assignment: CDR1 SNHLY and CDR2 FYNNEI. The CDR3 DNA follows: TGTGCCAGCAGTGAAGAGCGAGGCAGCGGAGAGACCCAGTACTTC. Its protein product is CASSEERGSGETQYF.

This chain connects TRBV13 to TRBJ1-4; D might be TRBD1 (6 bases). The germline gives CDR1 PRHDT, CDR2 FYEKMQ (reference sequence). The V end was cut by 4 bases, the J end by 8 bases, with 17 bases between. The length of the CDR3 is 15 residues. CDR3 residues: CASSSRMRGAEKLFF. CDR3 in DNA: TGTGCCAGCAGCTCCCGCATGAGGGGGGCGGAAAAACTGTTTTTT.

This clonotype was seen only a few times. This chain uses TRBV2 with TRBJ1-3, with D perhaps TRBD1 (5 bases). CDR3 length: 14 amino acids. The germline gives CDR1 SNHLY, CDR2 FYNNEI. Written as DNA, the CDR3 is TGTGCTACTAGGGGAGACAGCTCTGGAAACACCATATATTTT. Translating gives CATRGDSSGNTIYF.

This sequence joins TRBV10-3 and TRBJ2-7, with 7 nucleotides matching TRBD1. V was clipped by 8 bases and J by 4 bases; unmatched bases: 8. This CDR3 is built from 13 residues. From germline, CDR1 is ENHRY and CDR2 SYGVKD. CDR3 bases: TGTGCCATCCTTAGGGGGCGCGGGTACGAGCAGTACGTC. It encodes CAILRGRGYEQYV.

The V call is TRBV4-2, the J call TRBJ1-3; tentative D call: TRBD1 (6 bases). V shed 0 bases and J shed 2 bases, with 11 bases lying between them. The CDR3 totals 16 residues. The germline V gene has CDR1 LGHNA and CDR2 YNFKEQ. CDR3 region: CASSQEVGGPGNTIYF. As DNA, the CDR3 is TGTGCCAGCAGCCAAGAAGTCGGGGGCCCTGGAAACACCATATATTTT.

The table lists this clonotype with a few counts. J is TRBJ1-4 and V is TRBV5-1; no definite D call. The CDR3 is 15 residues long. Germline V gene data show CDR1 as SGHRS and CDR2 as YFSETQ. V was clipped by 4 bases and J by 5 bases, with 15 bases between them. CDR3 DNA sequence: TGCGCCAGCAGCCTGTTCGCAGAGAAAAATGAAAAACTGTTTTTT. This codes for CASSLFAEKNEKLFF. Based on the CDR3 plus reference TRBV5-1 and TRBJ1-4, the full variable domain is KAGVTQTPRYLIKTRGQQVTLSCSPISGHRSVSWYQQTPGQGLQFLFEYFSETQRNKGNFPGRFSGRQFSNSRSEMNVSTLELGDSALYLCASSLFAEKNEKLFFGSGTQLSVL.

This clonotype showed up many times. The rearrangement joins TRBV20-1 to TRBJ2-5, with TRBD2 identical over 11 bases. The CDR3 spans 15 residues. The ends lost 5 bases at V and 4 bases at J; junction bases unmatched: 9. From germline, CDR1 is DFQATT and CDR2 SNEGSKA (reference sequence). The CDR3 region has the DNA TGCAGTGCTCGAACGACTAGCGGGATCTTAGAGACCCAGTACTTC. Protein product: CSARTTSGILETQYF.

This clonotype was recorded at least ten times. This chain links TRBV10-3 with TRBJ2-1; either TRBD1 or TRBD2 may supply D (5 bases each). The CDR3 runs to 15 residues. V was trimmed by 2 bases and J by 9 bases, leaving 17 bases between them. The germline CDR1 and CDR2 sequences are ENHRY and SYGVKD. The CDR3 here is CAISEPGTGRPEQFF. The CDR3 DNA reads TGTGCCATCAGTGAGCCCGGGACGGGGCGGCCTGAGCAGTTCTTC.

The V call is TRBV18, the J call TRBJ1-5, with D perhaps matching TRBD1 (5 bases). The CDR3 is made up of 14 amino acids. V was trimmed by 2 bases and J by 2 bases, leaving 7 bases between them. Germline V gene sequence: CDR1 KGHSH, CDR2 LQKENI. CDR3 region: CASSPGDGNQPQHF. CDR3 nucleotides: TGTGCCAGCTCACCAGGGGACGGCAATCAGCCCCAGCATTTT.

This clonotype was seen a few times. J is TRBJ2-3 and V is TRBV24-1; unclear D gene. From germline, CDR1 is KGHDR and CDR2 SFDVKD. This CDR3 contains 12 residues. Trimming pared 5 bases from V and 5 bases from J, leaving 7 bases between. CDR3 in DNA: TGTGCCACCAGTGCTGGTGGAGATACGCAGTATTTT. The encoded protein is CATSAGGDTQYF.